The sequence of this T cell receptor (beta chain) was determined in a study of blood T cell repertoires in COVID-19. Trimming shortened V by 2 bases and J by 0 bases, and 8 bases separated the two germline ends. Per the germline V gene, CDR1 is SGHRS and CDR2 is YFSETQ. CDR3 size: 14 residues. Methods used by the authors: Amplified reference gene primers provided the basis for estimating nucleated cell counts. TCRdb's copy holds only in-frame clones and misses some; the assay was immunoSEQ multiplex PCR. V, J and clone size are taken as reported in that table, and D and trimming were inferred from the DNA itself. The table shows roughly 100,000 clones, with around 79% occurring only once.

This rearrangement joins TRBV5-1 to TRBJ1-1; D is perhaps TRBD1 (6 bases). This receptor was obtained from a woman of 80 years or more with acute or convalescent COVID-19. The source material was peripheral blood. The CDR3 sequence: CASSFGQLNTEAFF. The CDR3, as DNA: TGCGCCAGCAGCTTCGGACAGCTGAACACTGAAGCTTTCTTT.